The text below deals with one TCR beta chain. Its antigen remains unidentified. This sample is part of a study of cytomegalovirus exposure and HLA in healthy donors. Findings of the study overall: TCR beta chains associated with HLA were, in a later analysis, more clonally expanded than equally common others. Differences between HLA loci emerged in a later analysis of TCR association rates, with DRB1 most and HLA-C fewest.

CDR1 SGHRS and CDR2 YFSETQ come from the germline V gene. Trimming took off 1 base at V and 4 bases at J, with 15 bases between the two ends. CDR3 size: 15 residues. PCR amplification relied on 60 Vbeta primers (plus 13 Jbeta primers). The assay was immunoSEQ multiplex PCR, and TCRdb's table has in-frame clones only and misses some. The sample holds 95,000 to 150,000 clones, around 74% seen once. Sequences were obtained from PBMCs. The chain couples TRBV5-1 to TRBJ2-7; maybe TRBD2 (6 bases). This TCR came from a man in his 60s in good health and CMV-seropositive. CDR3 loop: CASSLNLGLNYEQYF. DNA of the CDR3: TGCGCCAGCAGCTTGAACTTGGGACTCAATTACGAGCAGTACTTC.